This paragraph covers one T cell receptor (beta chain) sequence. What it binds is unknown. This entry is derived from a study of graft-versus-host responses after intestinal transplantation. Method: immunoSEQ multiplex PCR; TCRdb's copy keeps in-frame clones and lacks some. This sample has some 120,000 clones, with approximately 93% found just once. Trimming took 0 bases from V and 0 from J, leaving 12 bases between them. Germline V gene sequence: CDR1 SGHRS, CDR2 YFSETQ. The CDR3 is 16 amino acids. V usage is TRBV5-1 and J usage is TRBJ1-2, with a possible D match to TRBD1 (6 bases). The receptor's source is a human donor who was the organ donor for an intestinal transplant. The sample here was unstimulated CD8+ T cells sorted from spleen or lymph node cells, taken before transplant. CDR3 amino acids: CASSLGRGDSNYGYTF. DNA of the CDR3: TGCGCCAGCAGCTTGGGCAGGGGAGATTCTAACTATGGCTACACCTTC. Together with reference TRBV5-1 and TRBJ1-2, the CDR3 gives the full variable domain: KAGVTQTPRYLIKTRGQQVTLSCSPISGHRSVSWYQQTPGQGLQFLFEYFSETQRNKGNFPGRFSGRQFSNSRSEMNVSTLELGDSALYLCASSLGRGDSNYGYTFGSGTRLTVV.